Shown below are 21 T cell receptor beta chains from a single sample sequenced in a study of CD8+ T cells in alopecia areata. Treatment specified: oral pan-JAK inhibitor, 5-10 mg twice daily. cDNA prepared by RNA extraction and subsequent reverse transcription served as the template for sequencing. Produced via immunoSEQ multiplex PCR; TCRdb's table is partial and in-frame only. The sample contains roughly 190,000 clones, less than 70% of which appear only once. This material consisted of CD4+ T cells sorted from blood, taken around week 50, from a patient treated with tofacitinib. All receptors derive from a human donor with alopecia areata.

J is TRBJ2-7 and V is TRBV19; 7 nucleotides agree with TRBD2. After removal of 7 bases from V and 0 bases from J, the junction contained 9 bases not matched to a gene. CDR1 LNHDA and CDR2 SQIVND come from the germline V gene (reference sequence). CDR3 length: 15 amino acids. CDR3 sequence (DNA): TGTGCCAGTAAGGGCTCGGCTAGCGGCTCCTACGAGCAGTACTTC. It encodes CASKGSASGSYEQYF. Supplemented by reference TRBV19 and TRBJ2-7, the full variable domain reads DGGITQSPKYLFRKEGQNVTLSCEQNLNHDAMYWYRQDPGQGLRLIYYSQIVNDFQKGDIAEGYSVSREKKESFPLTVTSAQKNPTAFYLCASKGSASGSYEQYFGPGTRLTVT.

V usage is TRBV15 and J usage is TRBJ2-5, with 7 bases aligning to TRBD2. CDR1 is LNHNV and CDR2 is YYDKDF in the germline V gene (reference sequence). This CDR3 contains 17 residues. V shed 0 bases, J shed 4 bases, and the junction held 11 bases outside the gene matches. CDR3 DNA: TGTGCCACCAGCAGAGATGGGGGAGGGCAGGCGGCAGAGACCCAGTACTTC. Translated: CATSRDGGGQAAETQYF.

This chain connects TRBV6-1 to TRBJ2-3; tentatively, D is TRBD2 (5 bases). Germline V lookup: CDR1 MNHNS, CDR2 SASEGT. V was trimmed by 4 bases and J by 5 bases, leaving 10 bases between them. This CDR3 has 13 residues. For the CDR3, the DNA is TGTGCCAGCAGTGGTACGGGAAGAGATACGCAGTATTTT. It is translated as CASSGTGRDTQYF.

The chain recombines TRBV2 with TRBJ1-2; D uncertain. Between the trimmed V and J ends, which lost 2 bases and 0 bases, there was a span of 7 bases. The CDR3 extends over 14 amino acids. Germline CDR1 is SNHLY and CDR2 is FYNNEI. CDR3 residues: CASSEWGANYGYTF. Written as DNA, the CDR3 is TGTGCCAGCAGTGAATGGGGAGCTAACTATGGCTACACCTTC.

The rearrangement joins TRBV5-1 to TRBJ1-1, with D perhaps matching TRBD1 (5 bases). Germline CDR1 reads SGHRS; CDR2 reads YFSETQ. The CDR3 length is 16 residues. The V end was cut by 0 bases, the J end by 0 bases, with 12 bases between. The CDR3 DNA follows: TGCGCCAGCAGCTTGGAGGGCTGGGGGATGAACACTGAAGCTTTCTTT. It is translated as CASSLEGWGMNTEAFF. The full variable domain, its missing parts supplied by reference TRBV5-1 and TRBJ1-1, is KAGVTQTPRYLIKTRGQQVTLSCSPISGHRSVSWYQQTPGQGLQFLFEYFSETQRNKGNFPGRFSGRQFSNSRSEMNVSTLELGDSALYLCASSLEGWGMNTEAFFGQGTRLTVV.

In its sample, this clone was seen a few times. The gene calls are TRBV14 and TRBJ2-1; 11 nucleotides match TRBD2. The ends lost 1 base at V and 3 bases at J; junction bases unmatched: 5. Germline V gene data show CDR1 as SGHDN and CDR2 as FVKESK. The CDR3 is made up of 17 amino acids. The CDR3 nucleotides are TGTGCCAGCAGCCAAGTTCTGACTAGCGGGAACTACAATGAGCAGTTCTTC. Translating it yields CASSQVLTSGNYNEQFF.

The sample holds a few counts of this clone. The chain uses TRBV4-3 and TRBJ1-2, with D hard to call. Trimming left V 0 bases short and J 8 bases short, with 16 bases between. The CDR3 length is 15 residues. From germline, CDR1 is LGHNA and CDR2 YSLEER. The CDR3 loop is CASSQDGGSPGGYTF. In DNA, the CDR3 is TGCGCCAGCAGCCAAGATGGCGGCTCCCCGGGAGGCTACACCTTC.

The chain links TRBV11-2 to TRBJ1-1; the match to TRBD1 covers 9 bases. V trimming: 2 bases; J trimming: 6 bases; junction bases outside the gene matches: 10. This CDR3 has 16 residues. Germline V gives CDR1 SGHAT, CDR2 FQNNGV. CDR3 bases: TGTGCCAGCAGCTTAAGGGCTCGGACAGGGGAACCTGAAGCTTTCTTT. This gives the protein CASSLRARTGEPEAFF.

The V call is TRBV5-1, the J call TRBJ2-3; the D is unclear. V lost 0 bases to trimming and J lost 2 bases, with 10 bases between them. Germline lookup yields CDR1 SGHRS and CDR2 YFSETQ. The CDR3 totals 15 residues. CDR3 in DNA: TGCGCCAGCAGCTTGGATCTCTCTTACACAGATACGCAGTATTTT. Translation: CASSLDLSYTDTQYF.

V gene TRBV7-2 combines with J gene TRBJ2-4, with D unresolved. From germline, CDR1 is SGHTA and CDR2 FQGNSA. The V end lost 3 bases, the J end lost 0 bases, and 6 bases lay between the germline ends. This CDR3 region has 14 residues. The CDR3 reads CASSFTVAKNIQYF. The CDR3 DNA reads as TGTGCCAGCAGCTTCACGGTAGCCAAAAACATTCAGTACTTC.

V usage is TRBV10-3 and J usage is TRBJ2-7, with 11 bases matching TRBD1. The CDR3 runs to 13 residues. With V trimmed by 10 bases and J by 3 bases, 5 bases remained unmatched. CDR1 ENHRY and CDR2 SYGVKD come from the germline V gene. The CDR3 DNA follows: TGTGCCAGCAAGGGGACAGGGGGCTACGAGCAGTACTTC. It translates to CASKGTGGYEQYF.

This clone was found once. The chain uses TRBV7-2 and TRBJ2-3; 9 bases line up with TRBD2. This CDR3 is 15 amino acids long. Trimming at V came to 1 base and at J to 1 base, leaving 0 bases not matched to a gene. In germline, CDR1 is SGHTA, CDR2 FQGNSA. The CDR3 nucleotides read TGTGCCAGCAGCTTAGGGACTAGCGGCACAGATACGCAGTATTTT. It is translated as CASSLGTSGTDTQYF.

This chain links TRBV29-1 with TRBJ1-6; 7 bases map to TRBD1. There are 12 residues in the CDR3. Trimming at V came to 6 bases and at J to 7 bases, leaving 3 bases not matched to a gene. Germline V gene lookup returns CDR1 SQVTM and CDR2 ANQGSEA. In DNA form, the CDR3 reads TGCAGCGTGAAACAGGGGAATTCACCCCTCCACTTT. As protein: CSVKQGNSPLHF.

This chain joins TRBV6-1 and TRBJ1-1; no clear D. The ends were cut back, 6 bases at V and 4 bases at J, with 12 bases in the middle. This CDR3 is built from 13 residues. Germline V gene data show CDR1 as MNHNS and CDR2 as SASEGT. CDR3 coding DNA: TGTGCCAGCAGCTCTAACGGGCCCACTGAAGCTTTCTTT. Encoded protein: CASSSNGPTEAFF.

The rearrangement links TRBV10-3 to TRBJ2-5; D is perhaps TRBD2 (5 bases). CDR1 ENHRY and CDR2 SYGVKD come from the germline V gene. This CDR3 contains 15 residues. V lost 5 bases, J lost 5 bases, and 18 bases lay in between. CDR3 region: CAISSSWASRETQYF. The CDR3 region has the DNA TGTGCCATCAGTTCTAGCTGGGCCTCCCGGGAGACCCAGTACTTC.

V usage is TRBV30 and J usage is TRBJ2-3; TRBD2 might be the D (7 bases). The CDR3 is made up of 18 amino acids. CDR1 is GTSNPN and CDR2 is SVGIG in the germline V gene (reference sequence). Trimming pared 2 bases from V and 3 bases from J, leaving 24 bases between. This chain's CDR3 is CAWSTGGEVPPETDTQYF. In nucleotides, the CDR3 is TGTGCCTGGAGTACGGGGGGCGAGGTGCCTCCGGAAACAGATACGCAGTATTTT.

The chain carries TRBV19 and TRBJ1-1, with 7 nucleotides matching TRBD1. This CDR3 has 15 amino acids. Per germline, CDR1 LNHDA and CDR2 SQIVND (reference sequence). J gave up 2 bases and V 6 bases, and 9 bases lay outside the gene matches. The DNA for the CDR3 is TGTGCCAGTAGGAAATTGACAGGGTATAACACTGAAGCTTTCTTT. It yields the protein CASRKLTGYNTEAFF.

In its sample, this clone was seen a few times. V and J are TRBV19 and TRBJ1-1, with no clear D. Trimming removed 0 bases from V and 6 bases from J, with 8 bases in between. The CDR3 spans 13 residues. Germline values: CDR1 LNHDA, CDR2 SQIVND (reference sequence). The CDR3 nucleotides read TGTGCCAGTAGTATAGATCACGGATCTGAAGCTTTCTTT. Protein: CASSIDHGSEAFF.

The CDR3 DNA reads TGTGCCAGCAGCGTAGATGTTGGGGGCTACACCTTC. It is translated as CASSVDVGGYTF. The chain couples TRBV9 to TRBJ1-2; D is unclear. This CDR3 spans 12 amino acids. Germline V lookup: CDR1 SGDLS, CDR2 YYNGEE. V lost 0 bases and J lost 8, with 8 bases in between.

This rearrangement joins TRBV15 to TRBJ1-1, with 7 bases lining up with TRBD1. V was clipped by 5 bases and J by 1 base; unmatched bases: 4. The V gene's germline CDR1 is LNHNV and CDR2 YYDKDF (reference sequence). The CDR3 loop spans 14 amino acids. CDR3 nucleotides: TGTGCCACCAGCGGCAGGGGGTGGAACACTGAAGCTTTCTTT. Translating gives CATSGRGWNTEAFF.

This CDR3 is CAWSELADTQYF. The CDR3 bases are TGTGCCTGGAGTGAGTTGGCAGATACGCAGTATTTT. V and J are TRBV30 and TRBJ2-3, with no clear D. Germline CDR1 GTSNPN, CDR2 SVGIG (reference sequence). V lost 1 base and J 4 bases, leaving 6 bases between the germline ends. The CDR3 length is 12 residues. Looking up the rest from reference TRBV30 and TRBJ2-3 gives the full variable domain: SQTIHQWPATLVQPVGSPLSLECTVEGTSNPNLYWYRQAAGRGLQLLFYSVGIGQISSEVPQNLSASRPQDRQFILSSKKLLLSDSGFYLCAWSELADTQYFGPGTRLTVL.